Each of the 5 T cell receptor beta chains below was sequenced from the same sample in a study of beta chain features in type 1 diabetes. Isolated RNA was reverse transcribed in full, so expressed TCRB transcripts were sequenced. TCRdb's table, derived via immunoSEQ multiplex PCR, lists solely in-frame clones and lacks some. The repertoire holds about 42,000 clones, with about 50% as singletons. Sequences were obtained from stem cell memory CD4+ T cells from blood. These receptors were taken from a woman aged 25 to 39 in good health.

This clone was counted only a few times. The V gene is TRBV4-2, the J gene TRBJ2-1; D possibly corresponds to TRBD1 (5 bases). Trimming pared 1 base from V and 4 bases from J, leaving 11 bases between. The V gene's germline CDR1 is LGHNA and CDR2 YNFKEQ. The length of the CDR3 is 15 residues. The CDR3: CASSQAVQGYNEQFF. The CDR3 DNA follows: TGTGCCAGCAGCCAAGCCGTTCAGGGTTACAATGAGCAGTTCTTC.

V and J are TRBV7-2 and TRBJ2-7; a possible D gene is TRBD2 (5 bases). Per germline, CDR1 SGHTA and CDR2 FQGNSA. Trimming removed 5 bases at V and 0 bases at J, with 14 bases between. This CDR3 is 15 amino acids long. The CDR3 nucleotides are TGTGCCAGCAGCACTCACGAGGGCCCCTCCTACGAGCAGTACTTC. Protein sequence: CASSTHEGPSYEQYF.

This clone came up a few times. The chain carries TRBV19 and TRBJ1-5, with D tentatively TRBD1 (6 bases). V lost 9 bases and J 1 base, leaving 13 bases between the germline ends. The CDR3 extends over 14 amino acids. Germline CDR1 and CDR2: LNHDA and SQIVND (reference sequence). The CDR3 loop reads CASRQELSNQPQHF. The CDR3 DNA reads TGTGCCAGCCGACAGGAGTTGAGCAATCAGCCCCAGCATTTT. The variable domain in full, completed from reference TRBV19 and TRBJ1-5, reads DGGITQSPKYLFRKEGQNVTLSCEQNLNHDAMYWYRQDPGQGLRLIYYSQIVNDFQKGDIAEGYSVSREKKESFPLTVTSAQKNPTAFYLCASRQELSNQPQHFGDGTRLSIL.

This clone was detected a few times. The chain employs TRBV4-3 and TRBJ2-7, with D perhaps TRBD1 (5 bases). Deletions cut 1 base from V and 6 bases from J, with 16 bases between. CDR1 and CDR2 (germline): LGHNA, YSLEER. The CDR3 is 15 amino acids. CDR3 residues: CASSQVVQGPGEQYF. The CDR3 DNA sequence: TGCGCCAGCAGCCAAGTCGTTCAGGGTCCGGGCGAGCAGTACTTC.

The chain has TRBV28 and TRBJ2-1; D is ambiguous. The length of the CDR3 is 16 residues. The germline V gene has CDR1 MDHEN and CDR2 SYDVKM. V was shortened by 6 bases and J by 0 bases, with 15 bases between the two germline ends. CDR3 sequence reads: CASRRLSADSYNEQFF. CDR3 DNA: TGTGCCAGCAGGAGGCTTTCGGCGGACTCCTACAATGAGCAGTTCTTC. The complete variable domain, with remaining parts taken from reference TRBV28 and TRBJ2-1, reads DVKVTQSSRYLVKRTGEKVFLECVQDMDHENMFWYRQDPGLGLRLIYFSYDVKMKEKGDIPEGYSVSREKKERFSLILESASTNQTSMYLCASRRLSADSYNEQFFGPGTRLTVL.